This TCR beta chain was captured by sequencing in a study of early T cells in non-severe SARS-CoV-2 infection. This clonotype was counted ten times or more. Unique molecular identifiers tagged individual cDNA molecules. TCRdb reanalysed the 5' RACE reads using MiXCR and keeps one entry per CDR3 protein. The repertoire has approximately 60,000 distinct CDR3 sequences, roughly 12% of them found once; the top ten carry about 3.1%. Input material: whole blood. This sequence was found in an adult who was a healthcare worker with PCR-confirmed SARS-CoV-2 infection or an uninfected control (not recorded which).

In nucleotides, the CDR3 is TGCGCCAGCAGTGAGTTATCACTAAATCAGCCCCAGCATTTT. As protein: CASSELSLNQPQHF. This sequence joins TRBV10-2 and TRBJ1-5; no clear D gene. Trimming pared 1 base from V and 4 bases from J, leaving 8 bases between. CDR3 size: 14 residues. Per germline, CDR1 WSHSY and CDR2 SAAADI.